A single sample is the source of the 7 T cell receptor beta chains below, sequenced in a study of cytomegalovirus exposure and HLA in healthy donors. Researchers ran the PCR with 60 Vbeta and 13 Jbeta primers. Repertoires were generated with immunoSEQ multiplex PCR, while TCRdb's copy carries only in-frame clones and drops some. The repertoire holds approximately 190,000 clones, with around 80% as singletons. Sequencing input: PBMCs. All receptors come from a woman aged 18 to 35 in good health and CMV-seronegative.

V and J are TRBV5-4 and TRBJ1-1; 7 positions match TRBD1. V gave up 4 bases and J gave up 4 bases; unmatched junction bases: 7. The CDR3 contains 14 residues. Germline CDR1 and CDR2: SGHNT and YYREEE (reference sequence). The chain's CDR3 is CASSPDQGGTEAFF. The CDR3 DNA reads TGTGCCAGCAGCCCCGACCAGGGGGGCACTGAAGCTTTCTTT.

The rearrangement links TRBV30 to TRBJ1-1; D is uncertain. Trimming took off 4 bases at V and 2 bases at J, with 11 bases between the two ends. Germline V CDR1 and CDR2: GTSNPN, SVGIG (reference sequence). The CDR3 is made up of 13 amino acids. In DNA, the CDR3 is TGTGCCTGGAACCCCAGCGGCAACACTGAAGCTTTCTTT. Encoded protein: CAWNPSGNTEAFF.

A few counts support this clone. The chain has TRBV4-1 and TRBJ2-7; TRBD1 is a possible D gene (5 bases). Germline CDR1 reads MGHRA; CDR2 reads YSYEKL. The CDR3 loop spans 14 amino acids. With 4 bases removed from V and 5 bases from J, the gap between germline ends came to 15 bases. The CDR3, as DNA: TGCGCCAGCAGCCCAGAGAACAGGTTGGACGAGCAGTACGTC. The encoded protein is CASSPENRLDEQYV.

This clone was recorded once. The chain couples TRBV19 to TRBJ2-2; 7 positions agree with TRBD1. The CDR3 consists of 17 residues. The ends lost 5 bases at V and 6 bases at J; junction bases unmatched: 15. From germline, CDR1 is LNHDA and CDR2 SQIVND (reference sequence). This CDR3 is CASSAQRQGSAPGELFF. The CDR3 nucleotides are TGTGCCAGTAGTGCCCAGCGACAGGGTTCAGCGCCCGGGGAGCTGTTTTTT.

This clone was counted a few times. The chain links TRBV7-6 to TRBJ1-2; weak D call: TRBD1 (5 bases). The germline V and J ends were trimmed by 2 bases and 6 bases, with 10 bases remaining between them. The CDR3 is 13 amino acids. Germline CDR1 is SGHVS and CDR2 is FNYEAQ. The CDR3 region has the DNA TGTGCCAGCAGCTTATTACAGGAAGATGGCTACACCTTC. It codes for CASSLLQEDGYTF.

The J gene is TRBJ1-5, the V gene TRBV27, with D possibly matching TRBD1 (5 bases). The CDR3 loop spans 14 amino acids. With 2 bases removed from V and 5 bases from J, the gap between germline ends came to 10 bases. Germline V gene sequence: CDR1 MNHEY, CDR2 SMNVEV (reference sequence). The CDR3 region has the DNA TGTGCCAGCAGTTTAGAAACGGGGGATCAGCCCCAGCATTTT. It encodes CASSLETGDQPQHF.

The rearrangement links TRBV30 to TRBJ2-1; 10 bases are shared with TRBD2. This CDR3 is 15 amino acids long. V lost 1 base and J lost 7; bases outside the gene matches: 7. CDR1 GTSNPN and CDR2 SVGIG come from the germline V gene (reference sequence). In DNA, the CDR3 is TGTGCCTGGAGTGCGTTACTAGCGGGATCGAATGAGCAGTTCTTC. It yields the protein CAWSALLAGSNEQFF.